This T cell receptor (beta chain) was retrieved from a study of T cells in localized non-small cell lung cancer. The study's findings and limits: Uninvolved neighboring lung showed the greatest T cell clonality, exceeding tumor. A single tumor region was sequenced, leaving heterogeneity possible.

The assay was immunoSEQ multiplex PCR, and TCRdb's table has in-frame clones only and misses some. The table shows about 70,000 clones, with roughly nine tenths occurring only once. Germline CDR1 and CDR2: ENHRY and SYGVKD. The CDR3 length is 13 residues. The V end lost 10 bases, the J end lost 3 bases, and 15 bases lay between the germline ends. Concerning this clone: Its antigen is unknown.

The receptor was derived from a male donor at least 60 years old with stage III squamous cell lung carcinoma. Source: peripheral blood, taken before any cancer treatment. This sequence joins TRBV10-3 and TRBJ1-1; D is ambiguous. In DNA, the CDR3 is TGTGCCACCGCCCGGACTGCCGACACTGAAGCTTTCTTT. Protein product: CATARTADTEAFF.